This T cell receptor (beta chain) was profiled in a study of T cell changes during pregnancy in multiple sclerosis. Germline CDR1 and CDR2: SGHTA and FQGTGA. The CDR3 is 14 residues long. Between the trimmed V and J ends, which lost 4 bases and 9 bases, there was a span of 16 bases. Generated by immunoSEQ multiplex PCR, the TCRdb table keeps only in-frame clones and is missing some. The repertoire includes about 57,000 clones, 85% to 95% of them detected once, and under 0.95% sits in the top ten. V gene TRBV7-3 combines with J gene TRBJ2-4; weak D call: TRBD1 (5 bases). The material was CD4+ T cells from peripheral blood mononuclear cells, obtained in the third trimester of pregnancy. This TCR was sampled from a female donor with multiple sclerosis, enrolled in a pregnancy study. The chain's CDR3 is CASSSGRDGGIQYF. In DNA, the CDR3 is TGTGCCAGCAGCTCGGGCAGGGATGGTGGCATTCAGTACTTC.